This note documents a single T cell receptor beta chain sequence. It has no known antigen specificity. Base qualities are not recorded, but no much larger clone differs from it by a single base. During colonoscopy, one to two pinch biopsies were obtained from the rectum for research purposes. No immunosuppressive medication had been given to the ulcerative colitis patients before the diagnostic colonoscopy. Before DNA was isolated, the rectal biopsies underwent proteinase K digestion. The Wizard kit (Promega) was used to extract genomic DNA from both blood and intestinal samples. The sample is drawn from a study of pediatric ulcerative colitis (dated by TCRdb to about 2019). For the wider study: Pancolitis was present in six to eight ulcerative colitis patients and left-sided colitis in two, and histology consistent with ulcerative colitis was found in all of these patients. From nine newly diagnosed, treatment-naive pediatric ulcerative colitis patients and a handful of non-IBD control children, paired blood and rectal samples were collected. By Pediatric Ulcerative Colitis Activity Index, mild disease was classified in a couple of patients, moderate disease in several and acute severe colitis in three. Findings and caveats that apply to the study as a whole: For technical reasons, substantially fewer templates were yielded by the blood samples of two patients, and these blood samples were excluded from blood-rectal overlap analysis. A couple of rectal CDR3 clonotypes turned up in every ulcerative colitis patient but in none of the controls. The healthy control group was small, consisting of only a handful of individuals. Compared with controls, ulcerative colitis patients showed significantly higher autologous blood-rectal clonal overlap, a finding that suggests increased T cell trafficking to inflamed tissue. Features of the rectal repertoire distinguished controls, mild-moderate colitis patients and acute severe colitis patients, and in acute severe colitis rectal diversity was lower because of clonal expansions. Rectal pinch biopsies may have included blood-derived T cells, especially in patients with overt colitis. Because repertoires came from total lymphocyte DNA, patterns in rare subsets such as regulatory T cells may not be reflected.

Using the immunoSEQ TRB Survey service, rearranged CDR3 beta regions were amplified from genomic DNA with multiplex V and J primers. To keep depth equal across samples, survey-level sequencing depth of up to 500,000 reads per sample was applied. The libraries were purified, combined into pools and sequenced with Illumina technology. Per the authors' processing: immunoSEQ online tools were used for productive clonality, sample overlap, pairwise scatters, CDR3 beta length, V/D/J gene usage and productiveness. Calculated diversity was defined as the number of unique rearrangements divided by total templates times 100, and Shannon and Simpson indices were additionally computed. Principal component analysis used the R prcomp function and ggbiplot package on Z-score normalized data. Morisita's index was used to quantify blood-rectal clonal overlap within each subject. Here the immuneACCESS table is served through TCRdb, limited to in-frame sequences with V and J called. Missing clones are a known gap in these copies; in checked studies unresolved V genes cover under half, and the rest lacks a known reason. V, J and clone size reflect that table, while D and trimming were determined from the DNA. The sample has 30,000 to 40,000 clones on record, about 81% of them singletons. The top ten constitute 1.1% of the sample.

The CDR3 covers 15 residues, taking in both the cysteine and the phenylalanine. Here the CDR3 DNA is all that survives: 45 bases in frame from base 1. Based on the germline V gene, the CDR1 and CDR2 sequences are SNHLY and FYNNEI. The V and J ends are trimmed by 10 bases and 3 bases, leaving 22 bases between them. The chain links TRBV2 with TRBJ2-7; no D gene call is confident. The receptor was derived from a boy younger than 18 with mild ulcerative colitis. Material for sequencing was gut tissue. The encoded CDR3 is CATQSLSGTGYEQYF. DNA sequence: TGTGCCACACAATCACTATCCGGTACTGGCTACGAGCAGTACTTC.